Listed here are 22 T cell receptor beta chains from one sample, sequenced in a study of blood T cell repertoires in COVID-19. Profiling relied on immunoSEQ multiplex PCR, and the TCRdb table lists in-frame clones only, not all of them. The data show about 12,000 clones, approximately 88% seen once. Sample: peripheral blood. These receptors were collected from a human donor in a cohort sampled during active COVID-19.

The chain couples TRBV7-6 to TRBJ2-2, with TRBD1 matching 11 bases. The CDR3 sequence is 17 residues long. From germline, CDR1 is SGHVS and CDR2 FNYEAQ. J gave up 1 base and V 3 bases, and 4 bases lay outside the gene matches. The CDR3 here is CASSFRTGGLNTGELFF. The CDR3 DNA follows: TGTGCCAGCAGCTTCCGGACAGGGGGCTTGAACACCGGGGAGCTGTTTTTT. The entire variable domain, with the rest obtained from reference TRBV7-6 and TRBJ2-2, is as follows: GAGVSQSPRYKVTKRGQDVALRCDPISGHVSLYWYRQALGQGPEFLTYFNYEAQQDKSGLPNDRFSAERPEGSISTLTIQRTEQRDSAMYRCASSFRTGGLNTGELFFGEGSRLTVL.

The V and J genes are TRBV7-2 and TRBJ2-4, with D possibly matching TRBD1 (5 bases). This CDR3 contains 15 residues. Germline loops: CDR1 SGHTA, CDR2 FQGNSA. Trimming pared 4 bases from V and 6 bases from J, leaving 16 bases between. The CDR3 reads CASSSLAGYRNIQYF. As DNA, the CDR3 is TGTGCCAGCAGCTCCTTGGCAGGGTACAGAAACATTCAGTACTTC.

This chain joins TRBV21-1 and TRBJ2-3; TRBD2, as called in the table, went unchecked against the DNA. TRBV21-1 is a documented pseudogene. The CDR3 totals 13 residues. CDR3: CAGISGSTDTQYF. CDR3 bases: TGTGCCGGAATTAGCGGGAGCACAGATACGCAGTATTTT.

The chain employs TRBV12-3 or TRBV12-4 and TRBJ2-1, with unresolved D. The V end lost 6 bases, the J end lost 1 base, and 7 bases lay between the germline ends. The CDR3 has 13 residues. The CDR3 loop reads CASSPPSYNEQFF. For the CDR3, the DNA is TGTGCCAGCAGCCCTCCTTCCTACAATGAGCAGTTCTTC.

V is TRBV27 and J is TRBJ2-2; unclear D gene. Trimming stripped 5 bases from V and 2 bases from J, with 12 bases between. The CDR3 spans 15 residues. Germline V gene data show CDR1 as MNHEY and CDR2 as SMNVEV (reference sequence). For the CDR3, the DNA is TGTGCCAGCAGTAAAGAGCTTGTCAACACCGGGGAGCTGTTTTTT. This encodes CASSKELVNTGELFF.

The chain links TRBV3-1 (or the pseudogene TRBV3-2) to TRBJ2-2; the D gene is possibly TRBD1 (6 bases). The CDR3 is made up of 16 amino acids. Germline CDR1 reads LGHDT; CDR2 reads YNNKEL (reference sequence). Trimming removed 3 bases at V and 4 bases at J, with 15 bases between. CDR3: CASSHAPGQGTGELFF. CDR3 sequence (DNA): TGTGCCAGCAGCCATGCCCCGGGACAAGGCACCGGGGAGCTGTTTTTT.

The genes are TRBV7-2 and TRBJ1-5; D is uncertain. The CDR3 extends over 15 amino acids. V was shortened by 1 base and J by 3 bases, with 10 bases between the two germline ends. Germline V CDR1 and CDR2: SGHTA, FQGNSA. The CDR3 coding sequence is TGTGCCAGCAGCTTAGGGGGAGCTATCAATCAGCCCCAGCATTTT. Amino acids: CASSLGGAINQPQHF.

The chain recombines TRBV4-1 with TRBJ1-1; D remains unclear. CDR3 length: 15 amino acids. Germline values: CDR1 MGHRA, CDR2 YSYEKL. V gave up 4 bases and J gave up 1 base, with 13 bases separating them. In DNA form, the CDR3 reads TGCGCCAGCAGCCTATTCGGCCGGGGGAACACTGAAGCTTTCTTT. Its translation: CASSLFGRGNTEAFF.

This rearrangement joins TRBV7-6 to TRBJ2-3, with D hard to call. Trimming cost V 3 bases and J 8 bases, with 12 bases left between them. CDR1 and CDR2 from the germline V gene are SGHVS and FNYEAQ. There are 13 residues in the CDR3. CDR3 region: CASSLEQPTTQYF. The CDR3 nucleotides are TGTGCCAGCAGCTTGGAACAGCCTACTACGCAGTATTTT. Based on the CDR3 plus reference TRBV7-6 and TRBJ2-3, the full variable domain is GAGVSQSPRYKVTKRGQDVALRCDPISGHVSLYWYRQALGQGPEFLTYFNYEAQQDKSGLPNDRFSAERPEGSISTLTIQRTEQRDSAMYRCASSLEQPTTQYFGPGTRLTVL.

This chain uses TRBV6-5 with TRBJ1-2; unclear D gene. CDR3 length: 11 residues. From germline, CDR1 is MNHEY and CDR2 SVGAGI. Trimming stripped 4 bases from V and 6 bases from J, with 6 bases between. The CDR3 protein is CASSSLHGYTF. Here the CDR3 DNA reads TGTGCCAGCAGTTCTCTCCATGGCTACACCTTC.

The V and J genes are TRBV21-1 and TRBJ2-3; the D call of TRBD2 is as the table states it, not checked on the DNA. TRBV21-1 is a recognized pseudogene. The CDR3 length is 16 residues. CDR3: CASSKGGLAGSDTQYF. In DNA form, the CDR3 reads TGTGCCAGCAGCAAAGGGGGACTAGCGGGATCAGATACGCAGTATTTT.

The chain recombines TRBV7-9 with TRBJ1-1, with D tentatively TRBD1 (5 bases). V dropped 5 bases and J dropped 5 bases, with 15 bases sitting between them. This CDR3 contains 14 residues. Germline lookup yields CDR1 SEHNR and CDR2 FQNEAQ (reference sequence). The DNA of the CDR3 is TGTGCCAGCAGCCCCTTCGGCGGGGGGACTGAAGCTTTCTTT. Its translation is CASSPFGGGTEAFF.

V is TRBV5-1 and J is TRBJ2-5, with 9 bases identical to TRBD1. The CDR3 covers 18 residues. Germline V gives CDR1 SGHRS, CDR2 YFSETQ. The ends lost 0 bases at V and 5 bases at J; junction bases unmatched: 14. This chain's CDR3 is CASSLGVSPGQGSETQYF. As DNA, the CDR3 is TGCGCCAGCAGCTTGGGGGTTTCTCCGGGACAGGGATCGGAGACCCAGTACTTC.

The CDR3 region is CASSATGGLGGELFF. The CDR3 DNA sequence: TGTGCCAGCAGCGCCACCGGGGGGCTGGGCGGGGAGCTGTTTTTT. The J gene is TRBJ2-2, the V gene TRBV28; D may be TRBD2 (7 bases). CDR1 and CDR2 (germline): MDHEN, SYDVKM. The ends were cut back, 6 bases at V and 7 bases at J, with 18 bases in the middle. The CDR3 extends over 15 amino acids.

This clone was counted once. The chain couples TRBV28 to TRBJ1-2; 11 nucleotides align to TRBD1. The CDR3 is 14 amino acids. With V trimmed by 4 bases and J by 3 bases, 1 base remained unmatched. CDR1 is MDHEN and CDR2 is SYDVKM in the germline V gene. CDR3: CASSWGQGDYGYTF. For the CDR3, the DNA is TGTGCCAGCAGTTGGGGACAGGGGGACTATGGCTACACCTTC.

The chain joins TRBV14 to TRBJ2-7; tentatively, D is TRBD2 (5 bases). Per germline, CDR1 SGHDN and CDR2 FVKESK. The CDR3 totals 12 residues. Trimming took 4 bases from V and 8 from J, leaving 12 bases between them. This CDR3 reads CASSPRPGKQYF. CDR3 sequence (DNA): TGTGCCAGCAGCCCCCGTCCGGGGAAGCAGTACTTC.

This clone was detected only a few times. This rearrangement joins TRBV7-8 to TRBJ1-2; 7 bases line up with TRBD1. From germline, CDR1 is SGHVS and CDR2 FQNEAQ. V lost 5 bases and J lost 2; bases outside the gene matches: 8. The CDR3 is 15 residues long. The CDR3 protein is CASSGGDSINYGYTF. Written as DNA, the CDR3 is TGTGCCAGCAGCGGAGGGGACAGTATAAACTATGGCTACACCTTC. Supplemented by reference TRBV7-8 and TRBJ1-2, the full variable domain reads GAGVSQSPRYKVAKRGQDVALRCDPISGHVSLFWYQQALGQGPEFLTYFQNEAQLDKSGLPSDRFFAERPEGSVSTLKIQRTQQEDSAVYLCASSGGDSINYGYTFGSGTRLTVV.

This chain links TRBV5-1 with TRBJ1-1; 8 nucleotides line up with TRBD1. This CDR3 has 14 residues. The ends lost 2 bases at V and 8 bases at J; junction bases unmatched: 8. In germline, CDR1 is SGHRS, CDR2 YFSETQ. CDR3 region: CASSFGTGDFEAFF. CDR3 nucleotides: TGCGCCAGCAGCTTCGGGACAGGTGACTTCGAAGCTTTCTTT.

J is TRBJ1-6 and V is TRBV4-2, with no clear D. V lost 0 bases and J 6 bases, leaving 6 bases between the germline ends. The germline CDR1 and CDR2 sequences are LGHNA and YNFKEQ. This CDR3 spans 14 amino acids. The CDR3, as DNA: TGTGCCAGCAGCCAAGACACTGGTAATTCACCCCTCCACTTT. Protein: CASSQDTGNSPLHF.

The chain employs TRBV18 and TRBJ2-7; 8 positions agree with TRBD1. The CDR3 has 15 amino acids. Germline V gene data show CDR1 as KGHSH and CDR2 as LQKENI. V was pared by 5 bases and J by 7 bases, with 13 bases of the junction left unmatched. CDR3 sequence reads: CASSVTPGQGEEQYF. CDR3 coding DNA: TGTGCCAGCTCAGTCACTCCTGGACAGGGAGAAGAGCAGTACTTC. The variable domain in full, with the rest retrieved from reference TRBV18 and TRBJ2-7, is NAGVMQNPRHLVRRRGQEARLRCSPMKGHSHVYWYRQLPEEGLKFMVYLQKENIIDESGMPKERFSAEFPKEGPSILRIQQVVRGDSAAYFCASSVTPGQGEEQYFGPGTRLTVT.

This clone occurred once. The genes are TRBV29-1 and TRBJ2-7; D remains unclear. The V gene lost 6 bases and the J gene lost 1 base, with 10 bases spanning the gap. The germline CDR1 and CDR2 sequences are SQVTM and ANQGSEA. CDR3 length equals 12 residues. This CDR3 is CSVAGSSYEQYF. The CDR3 bases are TGCAGCGTCGCCGGGTCATCCTACGAGCAGTACTTC.

The chain uses TRBV5-1 and TRBJ2-5; D gene uncertain. The V gene's germline CDR1 is SGHRS and CDR2 YFSETQ. The CDR3 has 14 amino acids. V lost 0 bases and J 5 bases, leaving 11 bases between the germline ends. The CDR3 sequence is CASSLALGRETQYF. CDR3 DNA sequence: TGCGCCAGCAGCTTGGCCCTGGGCCGGGAGACCCAGTACTTC.